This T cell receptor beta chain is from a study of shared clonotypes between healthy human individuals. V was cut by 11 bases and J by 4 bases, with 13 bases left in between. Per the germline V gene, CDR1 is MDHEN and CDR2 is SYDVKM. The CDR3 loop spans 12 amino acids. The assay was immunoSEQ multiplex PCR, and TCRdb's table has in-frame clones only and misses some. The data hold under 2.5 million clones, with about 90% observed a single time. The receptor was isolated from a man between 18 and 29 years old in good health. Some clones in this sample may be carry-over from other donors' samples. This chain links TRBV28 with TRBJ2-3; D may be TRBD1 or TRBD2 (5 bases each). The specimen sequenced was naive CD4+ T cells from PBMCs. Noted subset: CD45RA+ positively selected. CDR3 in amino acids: CASGVGADTQYF. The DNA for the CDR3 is TGTGCCTCTGGAGTGGGGGCAGATACGCAGTATTTT.